These 13 T cell receptor beta chains were sequenced from one sample in a study of shared clonotypes between healthy human individuals. The protocol was immunoSEQ multiplex PCR, while the TCRdb copy is restricted to in-frame clones and leaves out a portion. Of about 610,000 clones listed, around 97% are singletons. The material sequenced was naive CD4+ T cells sorted from blood. The subset: CD45RA+ positively selected. These TCRs come from a woman aged 25 to 39 in good health.

This clone has just a few counts. The chain joins TRBV6-5 to TRBJ2-3; TRBD2 aligns across 13 bases. The germline gives CDR1 MNHEY, CDR2 SVGAGI. This CDR3 has 16 amino acids. The ends lost 2 bases at V and 6 bases at J; junction bases unmatched: 5. The CDR3 DNA is TGTGCCAGCAGTTACGGACTAGCGGGAGAAGGGGATACGCAGTATTTT. As protein: CASSYGLAGEGDTQYF.

The rearrangement uses TRBV28 and TRBJ2-5, with 9 bases that match TRBD2. Looked up from germline, CDR1 is MDHEN and CDR2 is SYDVKM. With 5 bases clipped from V and 6 bases from J, the junction kept 13 bases outside the gene matches. The CDR3 is 16 amino acids. The CDR3 coding sequence is TGTGCCAGCAGTACCCTTAGCGGGAGAGTTGGAAAGACCCAGTACTTC. Its translation: CASSTLSGRVGKTQYF. Combining the CDR3 with reference TRBV28 and TRBJ2-5 gives the whole variable domain DVKVTQSSRYLVKRTGEKVFLECVQDMDHENMFWYRQDPGLGLRLIYFSYDVKMKEKGDIPEGYSVSREKKERFSLILESASTNQTSMYLCASSTLSGRVGKTQYFGPGTRLLVL.

The chain recombines TRBV7-2 with TRBJ2-7; 8 nucleotides match TRBD2. The CDR3 extends over 13 amino acids. Germline CDR1 SGHTA, CDR2 FQGNSA. The ends lost 0 bases at V and 6 bases at J; junction bases unmatched: 1. CDR3 protein: CASSLARGAEQYF. CDR3 DNA sequence: TGTGCCAGCAGCTTAGCGCGGGGGGCCGAGCAGTACTTC.

This chain links TRBV18 with TRBJ1-1; a possible D gene is TRBD1 (6 bases). The CDR3 length is 18 residues. V was shortened by 4 bases and J by 1 base, with 22 bases between the two germline ends. Germline values: CDR1 KGHSH, CDR2 LQKENI. For the CDR3, the DNA is TGTGCCAGCTCACGACTACAGACAGGATGGGGAGGGAACACTGAAGCTTTCTTT. Translating it yields CASSRLQTGWGGNTEAFF.

This chain joins TRBV6-5 and TRBJ2-2, with D unresolved. V lost 3 bases and J lost 6, with 5 bases in between. The CDR3 is made up of 12 amino acids. Germline assignment: CDR1 MNHEY and CDR2 SVGAGI. The CDR3 coding sequence is TGTGCCAGCAGTTATTTCTCCGGGGAGCTGTTTTTT. Its protein is CASSYFSGELFF.

The chain combines TRBV6-1 with TRBJ2-5, with unresolved D. The CDR3 totals 13 residues. V lost 6 bases, J lost 3 bases, and 11 bases lay in between. Germline V CDR1 and CDR2: MNHNS, SASEGT. For the CDR3, the DNA is TGTGCCAGCAGATGGTCAGGCGAAGAGACCCAGTACTTC. It is translated as CASRWSGEETQYF.

The rearrangement joins TRBV19 to TRBJ1-1, with no clear D. The CDR3 is 13 residues long. The V and J ends lost 0 bases and 5 bases respectively, with 7 bases between them. CDR1 and CDR2 (germline): LNHDA, SQIVND (reference sequence). CDR3 DNA sequence: TGTGCCAGTAGTATAGATGGGGTGACTGAAGCTTTCTTT. Protein sequence: CASSIDGVTEAFF. The variable domain in full, completed from reference TRBV19 and TRBJ1-1, reads DGGITQSPKYLFRKEGQNVTLSCEQNLNHDAMYWYRQDPGQGLRLIYYSQIVNDFQKGDIAEGYSVSREKKESFPLTVTSAQKNPTAFYLCASSIDGVTEAFFGQGTRLTVV.

As for this clone: Germline and junction disagree at one end, which may indicate a read error. The rearrangement uses TRBV7-9 and TRBJ2-2; 11 bases are shared with TRBD2. CDR3 length: 18 residues. Germline V CDR1 and CDR2: SEHNR, FQNEAQ (reference sequence). The CDR3: CASSPLGLAAPKTGELFF. The CDR3 DNA reads as TGTGCCAGCAGCCCGTTGGGACTAGCGGCCCCGAAAACCGGGGAGCTGTTTTTT.

The chain couples TRBV9 to TRBJ1-1, with D unresolved. The germline gives CDR1 SGDLS, CDR2 YYNGEE. Deletions cut 2 bases from V and 3 bases from J, with 11 bases between. The CDR3 consists of 14 residues. The CDR3 region has the DNA TGTGCCAGCAGCGTGGAGCCCAGAGACACTGAAGCTTTCTTT. As protein: CASSVEPRDTEAFF.

The V gene is TRBV11-3, the J gene TRBJ2-3; 16 bases match TRBD2. Unmatched junction bases numbered 1, after V lost 4 bases and J lost 6 bases. CDR1 and CDR2 (germline): SGHNT, YENEEA. CDR3 size: 15 residues. Here the CDR3 DNA reads TGTGCCAGCAGCTCGGGACTAGCGGGAGGGGATACGCAGTATTTT. It encodes CASSSGLAGGDTQYF.

The rearrangement links TRBV4-1 to TRBJ1-5; no reliable D call. The germline V and J ends were trimmed by 1 base and 1 base, with 8 bases remaining between them. The V gene's germline CDR1 is MGHRA and CDR2 YSYEKL. The CDR3 is 15 residues long. For the CDR3, the DNA is TGCGCCAGCAGCCAAGTGGCTCTAAGCAATCAGCCCCAGCATTTT. Translating gives CASSQVALSNQPQHF.

The chain has TRBV28 and TRBJ2-5; D is undetermined. CDR1 MDHEN and CDR2 SYDVKM come from the germline V gene. This CDR3 has 13 amino acids. The V end was cut by 1 base, the J end by 7 bases, with 10 bases between. This CDR3 is CASSLSPERTQYF. Here the CDR3 DNA reads TGTGCCAGCAGTTTATCCCCTGAAAGGACCCAGTACTTC.

CDR3 DNA sequence: TGTGCCAGCAGCTTATACAGGACAGGGGGATTTGCAACTAATGAAAAACTGTTTTTT. It is translated as CASSLYRTGGFATNEKLFF. This sequence joins TRBV5-6 and TRBJ1-4; TRBD1 matches at 10 bases. Per the germline V gene, CDR1 is SGHDT and CDR2 is YYEEEE. The CDR3 length is 19 residues. Trimming cost V 2 bases and J 0 bases; bases outside gene matches: 10. The whole variable domain, remainder taken from reference TRBV5-6 and TRBJ1-4, is DAGVTQSPTHLIKTRGQQVTLRCSPKSGHDTVSWYQQALGQGPQFIFQYYEEEERQRGNFPDRFSGHQFPNYSSELNVNALLLGDSALYLCASSLYRTGGFATNEKLFFGSGTQLSVL.